Below are 22 T cell receptor beta chains sequenced from a single sample in a study of blood T cell repertoires in COVID-19. The method was immunoSEQ multiplex PCR; TCRdb's version includes in-frame clones alone and lacks a portion of them. The repertoire holds more than 250,000 clones, 80% to 90% seen once, with just under 6.5% in the top ten. Sequenced sample: peripheral blood. Receptor source: a woman in her 50s with COVID-19, enrolled during active disease.

V and J are TRBV27 and TRBJ2-3; 15 nucleotides agree with TRBD2. Germline CDR1 reads MNHEY; CDR2 reads SMNVEV (reference sequence). The CDR3 spans 15 residues. The V gene end was trimmed by 7 bases and the J gene end by 7 bases; junction bases not matched to a gene: 6. CDR3: CASTPGTSGRNTQYF. CDR3 in DNA: TGTGCCAGCACCCCGGGGACTAGCGGGAGGAATACGCAGTATTTT.

CDR3 sequence: CASSSGGLAKNIQYF. CDR3 sequence (DNA): TGTGCCAGCAGCTCCGGAGGGCTAGCCAAAAACATTCAGTACTTC. This rearrangement joins TRBV5-6 to TRBJ2-4; tentative D call: TRBD2 (6 bases). The CDR3 is 15 amino acids. Germline CDR1 reads SGHDT; CDR2 reads YYEEEE. The V and J ends lost 3 bases and 0 bases respectively, with 10 bases between them. The full variable domain, with the rest looked up from reference TRBV5-6 and TRBJ2-4, is DAGVTQSPTHLIKTRGQQVTLRCSPKSGHDTVSWYQQALGQGPQFIFQYYEEEERQRGNFPDRFSGHQFPNYSSELNVNALLLGDSALYLCASSSGGLAKNIQYFGAGTRLSVL.

This clone was detected many times. The chain recombines TRBV21-1 with TRBJ1-2. TRBV21-1 is shown as a pseudogene. The CDR3 totals 15 residues. CDR3 bases: TGTGCCGCCCGGCCATGCAAACAGGGAGGGGATGGCTACACCTTC. It yields the protein CAARPCKQGGDGYTF.

The V call is TRBV30, the J call TRBJ2-3; 9 bases agree with TRBD2. Per the germline V gene, CDR1 is GTSNPN and CDR2 is SVGIG (reference sequence). This CDR3 has 15 residues. J was trimmed by 3 bases and V by 6 bases; bases with no gene match: 10. The CDR3 here is CACTSREGGTDTQYF. The CDR3 DNA follows: TGTGCCTGTACCTCGCGGGAGGGGGGAACAGATACGCAGTATTTT.

This chain joins TRBV6-6 and TRBJ1-1; 11 bases are a match to TRBD1. J lost 0 bases, V lost 4 bases, and 1 base had no gene match. Looked up from germline, CDR1 is MNHNY and CDR2 is SVGAGI (reference sequence). The CDR3 length is 15 residues. Here the CDR3 reads CASSSDRGLNTEAFF. CDR3 sequence (DNA): TGTGCCAGCAGTTCGGACAGGGGGCTGAACACTGAAGCTTTCTTT.

The V and J genes are TRBV5-6 and TRBJ2-3; TRBD2 matches at 12 bases. The V segment lost 4 bases and the J segment 3 bases; nucleotides outside the gene matches: 6. The CDR3 consists of 16 residues. Per germline, CDR1 SGHDT and CDR2 YYEEEE. The CDR3 loop is CASSLAGGGRTDTQYF. In DNA, the CDR3 is TGTGCCAGCAGCCTAGCGGGAGGGGGGAGGACAGATACGCAGTATTTT. Based on the CDR3 plus reference TRBV5-6 and TRBJ2-3, the full variable domain is DAGVTQSPTHLIKTRGQQVTLRCSPKSGHDTVSWYQQALGQGPQFIFQYYEEEERQRGNFPDRFSGHQFPNYSSELNVNALLLGDSALYLCASSLAGGGRTDTQYFGPGTRLTVL.

The J gene is TRBJ2-1, the V gene TRBV14, with a weak D call TRBD2 (5 bases). Trimming left V 2 bases short and J 0 bases short, with 11 bases between. The CDR3 is 16 residues long. CDR1 is SGHDN, CDR2 FVKESK, per germline. This CDR3 reads CASSQQLGSSYNEQFF. The DNA for the CDR3 is TGTGCCAGCAGCCAACAACTAGGCAGCTCCTACAATGAGCAGTTCTTC.

This clone was recorded once. CDR3 protein: CASSIGQGGSGGYTF. The CDR3 DNA reads as TGTGCCAGTAGTATAGGGCAGGGGGGATCGGGTGGCTACACCTTC. The chain combines TRBV19 with TRBJ1-2; 7 bases are a match to TRBD1. CDR1 is LNHDA and CDR2 is SQIVND in the germline V gene (reference sequence). V lost 1 base and J lost 7; bases outside the gene matches: 9. The CDR3 is made up of 15 amino acids.

The V call is TRBV7-8, the J call TRBJ2-7, with 12 positions matching TRBD2. The CDR3 extends over 16 amino acids. The ends lost 5 bases at V and 5 bases at J; junction bases unmatched: 10. Germline V gene data show CDR1 as SGHVS and CDR2 as FQNEAQ. The CDR3 nucleotides are TGTGCCAGCAGCCAAACTAGCGGGAGGACGCCCGACGAGCAGTACTTC. Its protein is CASSQTSGRTPDEQYF. The entire variable domain, with the rest obtained from reference TRBV7-8 and TRBJ2-7, is as follows: GAGVSQSPRYKVAKRGQDVALRCDPISGHVSLFWYQQALGQGPEFLTYFQNEAQLDKSGLPSDRFFAERPEGSVSTLKIQRTQQEDSAVYLCASSQTSGRTPDEQYFGPGTRLTVT.

The chain joins TRBV6-5 to TRBJ1-6; 10 bases are a match to TRBD1. The CDR3 is 15 residues long. Trimming removed 6 bases from V and 10 bases from J; junction bases left unmatched: 9. Germline CDR1 MNHEY, CDR2 SVGAGI. CDR3 coding DNA: TGTGCCAGCAGAACCGACGACAGGGGGCAGTCACCCCTCCACTTT. Amino acids: CASRTDDRGQSPLHF.

This clone was counted only a few times. The genes are TRBV2 and TRBJ1-1; D is perhaps TRBD1 (5 bases). V lost 2 bases and J lost 3, with 10 bases in between. The CDR3 has 14 residues. From germline, CDR1 is SNHLY and CDR2 FYNNEI. CDR3 loop: CASSERGRDTEAFF. The CDR3 coding sequence is TGTGCCAGCAGTGAACGGGGGAGGGACACTGAAGCTTTCTTT. The full variable domain, with the rest looked up from reference TRBV2 and TRBJ1-1, is EPEVTQTPSHQVTQMGQEVILRCVPISNHLYFYWYRQILGQKVEFLVSFYNNEISEKSEIFDDQFSVERPDGSNFTLKIRSTKLEDSAMYFCASSERGRDTEAFFGQGTRLTVV.

V and J are TRBV2 and TRBJ2-7; the match to TRBD2 covers 8 bases. V lost 5 bases to trimming and J lost 2 bases; unmatched junction nucleotides: 5. Germline V lookup: CDR1 SNHLY, CDR2 FYNNEI. This CDR3 has 14 amino acids. The CDR3 loop reads CASSRGTRPYEQYF. The CDR3 region has the DNA TGTGCCAGCAGTCGCGGGACTAGACCCTACGAGCAGTACTTC.

The V call is TRBV4-2, the J call TRBJ1-1, with D maybe TRBD1 (5 bases). Per the germline V gene, CDR1 is LGHNA and CDR2 is YNFKEQ. V lost 7 bases and J lost 3, with 18 bases in between. The CDR3 is made up of 15 amino acids. CDR3 in DNA: TGTGCCAGCACCCAGCCCGGGGGGTCCTACACTGAAGCTTTCTTT. It codes for CASTQPGGSYTEAFF.

The chain uses TRBV23-1 and TRBJ2-1; perhaps TRBD1 as D (5 bases). TRBV23-1 carries the ORF label, with uncertain function. Trimming removed 6 bases from V and 0 bases from J, with 24 bases in between. The CDR3 runs 19 residues. Here the CDR3 DNA reads TGCGCCAGCAGCCAAGGGGTCCCACGACAGTCCAGCTCCTACAATGAGCAGTTCTTC. The encoded protein is CASSQGVPRQSSSYNEQFF.

The V call is TRBV18, the J call TRBJ2-1, with a weak D call TRBD2 (5 bases). This CDR3 has 16 amino acids. The germline V gene has CDR1 KGHSH and CDR2 LQKENI. V lost 1 base and J lost 0, with 10 bases in between. The CDR3 sequence: CASSPLAGSSYNEQFF. CDR3 bases: TGTGCCAGCTCACCACTTGCGGGCAGCTCCTACAATGAGCAGTTCTTC.

The chain recombines TRBV19 with TRBJ1-1, with no clear D. CDR1 LNHDA and CDR2 SQIVND come from the germline V gene (reference sequence). This CDR3 has 13 residues. With 3 bases removed from V and 0 bases from J, the gap between germline ends came to 5 bases. CDR3 loop: CASSMAVNTEAFF. CDR3 nucleotide sequence: TGTGCCAGTAGTATGGCGGTGAACACTGAAGCTTTCTTT.

V and J are TRBV10-1 and TRBJ1-1; D unclear. The CDR3 runs 13 residues. The V and J ends lost 2 bases and 5 bases respectively, with 9 bases between them. CDR1 is WNHNN and CDR2 is SYGVQD in the germline V gene (reference sequence). CDR3 sequence reads: CASSENQKTEAFF. CDR3 DNA: TGCGCCAGCAGTGAGAATCAGAAGACTGAAGCTTTCTTT.

The chain couples TRBV19 to TRBJ2-1; 7 bases are shared with TRBD2. Unmatched junction bases numbered 3, after V lost 2 bases and J lost 2 bases. The CDR3 has 15 amino acids. CDR1 and CDR2 (germline): LNHDA, SQIVND (reference sequence). The CDR3 sequence is CASSITSETYNEQFF. In DNA, the CDR3 is TGTGCCAGTAGTATAACTAGCGAGACCTACAATGAGCAGTTCTTC.

This clone was seen once. The CDR3, as DNA: TGTGCCAGCAGCCCACATGGAAACACCATATATTTT. The encoded protein is CASSPHGNTIYF. V is TRBV7-8 and J is TRBJ1-3; D is uncertain. The V end was cut by 5 bases, the J end by 3 bases, with 5 bases between. CDR1 SGHVS and CDR2 FQNEAQ come from the germline V gene. The CDR3 has 12 residues.

This clone was seen just once. This could be a read error, since a much larger clone is one nucleotide away. This chain uses TRBV6-5 with TRBJ1-2, with 7 bases fitting TRBD1. This CDR3 is 13 amino acids long. Looked up from germline, CDR1 is MNHEY and CDR2 is SVGAGI. V was clipped by 5 bases and J by 2 bases; unmatched bases: 2. For the CDR3, the DNA is TGTGCCAGCAGTATGACAGGGAACTATGGCTACACCTTC. Translating it yields CASSMTGNYGYTF.

The rearrangement links TRBV30 to TRBJ2-1, with D possibly TRBD2 on 6 matching bases. The CDR3 totals 12 residues. The V end was cut by 2 bases, the J end by 10 bases, with 12 bases between. Germline V gives CDR1 GTSNPN, CDR2 SVGIG (reference sequence). The CDR3 DNA follows: TGTGCCTGGAGTCCCACTCTAGCGGAGCAGTTCTTC. The encoded protein is CAWSPTLAEQFF.

The rearrangement uses TRBV3-1 (or the pseudogene TRBV3-2) and TRBJ2-7, with 11 bases aligning to TRBD1. The V gene end was trimmed by 2 bases and the J gene end by 3 bases; junction bases not matched to a gene: 12. Germline V gene lookup returns CDR1 LGHDT and CDR2 YNNKEL (reference sequence). The CDR3 is made up of 18 amino acids. The CDR3 sequence is CASSQHPSGQGAIYEQYF. In nucleotides, the CDR3 is TGTGCCAGCAGCCAACACCCTAGTGGACAGGGGGCCATCTACGAGCAGTACTTC.